One and the same sample provided the 25 T cell receptor beta chains below, sequenced in a study of molecular identifiers for immune sequencing clone quantification. TCRdb analysed the PCR reads with MiXCR anew, one entry per CDR3 protein. In the table there are about 330,000 distinct CDR3 sequences, 24% of which are singletons. The sequencing input was naive CD8+ T cells from blood, with Jurkat cell RNA spiked in. Subset described: FACS-sorted CD8+CD4-CCR7+CD45RA+ naive T cells. These receptors were collected from a human donor in good health. Some libraries in this study had Jurkat cell RNA spiked in.

As regards this clonotype: This may be a read error, as it is one base from a much larger clone. This chain connects TRBV4-2 to TRBJ2-7; D is possibly TRBD2 (7 bases). The germline CDR1 and CDR2 sequences are LGHNA and YNFKEQ. This CDR3 is 14 amino acids long. CDR3 coding DNA: TGTGCCAGCGGCCAAGATAGGGGGGGCTACGAGCAGTACTTC. Its protein product is CASGQDRGGYEQYF.

This clonotype was seen a handful of times. The CDR3 here is CARSEGGRGNEQYF. The CDR3 DNA reads as TGTGCCCGCTCCGAGGGCGGGAGGGGGAACGAGCAGTACTTC. The chain uses TRBV5-6 and TRBJ2-7, with 9 bases aligning to TRBD2. V lost 10 bases to trimming and J lost 5 bases; unmatched junction nucleotides: 13. The length of the CDR3 is 14 residues. Germline-derived CDR1 and CDR2 are SGHDT and YYEEEE.

This clonotype was counted between two and nine times. This chain uses TRBV7-9 with TRBJ2-5; possibly TRBD2 for D (7 bases). Germline values: CDR1 SEHNR, CDR2 FQNEAQ (reference sequence). There are 15 residues in the CDR3. The ends were cut back, 4 bases at V and 5 bases at J, with 17 bases in the middle. The CDR3 sequence is CASSSPVGGLETQYF. The CDR3 region has the DNA TGTGCCAGCAGCTCCCCGGTGGGGGGGCTGGAGACCCAGTACTTC.

This clonotype was counted a few times. V gene TRBV7-6 combines with J gene TRBJ2-3; TRBD1 matches at 8 bases. With 5 bases clipped from V and 4 bases from J, the junction kept 5 bases outside the gene matches. The CDR3 has 14 residues. Germline V gene lookup returns CDR1 SGHVS and CDR2 FNYEAQ. The CDR3 coding sequence is TGTGCCAGCAGCCAATACAGGGGGTCAGATACGCAGTATTTT. This translates into CASSQYRGSDTQYF.

This clonotype has only a few counts. The rearrangement joins TRBV7-9 to TRBJ2-1, with 9 bases lining up with TRBD2. CDR1 is SEHNR and CDR2 is FQNEAQ in the germline V gene (reference sequence). This CDR3 is 20 amino acids long. V lost 5 bases, J lost 6 bases, and 23 bases stayed unmatched. This CDR3 is CASSPPRASGTLLRTNEQFF. The CDR3, as DNA: TGTGCCAGCAGCCCTCCTCGGGCTAGCGGGACCCTCCTGAGAACCAATGAGCAGTTCTTC.

The table lists this clonotype with a few counts. The chain uses TRBV5-4 and TRBJ2-1; 8 bases map to TRBD2. CDR1 and CDR2 (germline): SGHNT, YYREEE (reference sequence). The CDR3 runs to 16 residues. The ends lost 2 bases at V and 4 bases at J; junction bases unmatched: 8. The CDR3 sequence: CASSFHGSGEYNEQFF. CDR3 coding DNA: TGTGCCAGCAGCTTCCACGGTAGCGGGGAGTACAATGAGCAGTTCTTC. Full variable domain (missing parts from reference TRBV5-4 and TRBJ2-1): ETGVTQSPTHLIKTRGQQVTLRCSSQSGHNTVSWYQQALGQGPQFIFQYYREEENGRGNFPPRFSGLQFPNYSSELNVNALELDDSALYLCASSFHGSGEYNEQFFGPGTRLTVL.

This clonotype was detected ten times or more. The DNA of the CDR3 is TGCGCCAGCAGCCACTTGACAGGGGGTTACACTGAAGCTTTCTTT. This sequence encodes CASSHLTGGYTEAFF. V and J are TRBV4-1 and TRBJ1-1; 9 positions match TRBD1. The germline V gene encodes CDR1 MGHRA and CDR2 YSYEKL. CDR3 length equals 15 residues. The J segment lost 3 bases and the V segment lost 3 bases, leaving 5 bases of the junction unmatched.

Concerning this clonotype itself: Germline is not matched at one junction end, which may reflect a read error. The V gene is TRBV2, the J gene TRBJ2-7; D is possibly TRBD1 or TRBD2 (6 bases each). CDR3 length equals 14 residues. In germline, CDR1 is SNHLY, CDR2 FYNNEI. The CDR3 region has the DNA TGTGCCAGCAGTGACCGGGCCGGGGGCTACGGGCAGTACTTC. This codes for CASSDRAGGYGQYF.

Only a few counts were recorded for this clonotype. The junction does not match germline at one end; this may be a read error. The chain links TRBV5-1 to TRBJ2-7, with D unresolved. Germline V gives CDR1 SGHRS, CDR2 YFSETQ. The CDR3 runs to 14 residues. Written as DNA, the CDR3 is TGCACCAGCAGCTACTTAGTGAGCTCCTACGAGCAGTACTTC. It translates to CTSSYLVSSYEQYF.

This clonotype has ten or more counts. The chain has TRBV28 and TRBJ1-2, with D unclear. Deletions cut 2 bases from V and 8 bases from J, with 21 bases between. Per germline, CDR1 MDHEN and CDR2 SYDVKM. The length of the CDR3 is 16 residues. The CDR3 bases are TGTGCCAGCAGTTTAGCATTGGGGTTCACAGTTGACGGCTACACCTTC. Protein product: CASSLALGFTVDGYTF.

The chain is built from TRBV19 and TRBJ1-1; D may be TRBD1 (6 bases). The V and J ends lost 5 bases and 1 base respectively, with 17 bases between them. The CDR3 spans 16 residues. Germline CDR1 is LNHDA and CDR2 is SQIVND (reference sequence). As DNA, the CDR3 is TGTGCCAGTAGTCTCCACCCCGGGACATCGAACACTGAAGCTTTCTTT. This encodes CASSLHPGTSNTEAFF.

The chain recombines TRBV4-3 with TRBJ2-5; the D call may be TRBD1 or TRBD2 (6 bases each). The CDR3 has 18 amino acids. Trimming removed 0 bases at V and 2 bases at J, with 19 bases between. CDR1 is LGHNA, CDR2 YSLEER, per germline. CDR3 sequence reads: CASSQDYRGRMEQETQYF. DNA of the CDR3: TGCGCCAGCAGCCAAGATTACCGGGGGCGGATGGAGCAAGAGACCCAGTACTTC.

The V and J genes are TRBV27 and TRBJ2-7; no firm D call. Germline V gene sequence: CDR1 MNHEY, CDR2 SMNVEV (reference sequence). The CDR3 is 14 residues long. Trimming removed 3 bases from V and 0 bases from J, with 9 bases in between. The DNA of the CDR3 is TGTGCCAGCAGTTTGGCCAGGACCTCCTACGAGCAGTACTTC. As protein: CASSLARTSYEQYF.

Concerning this clonotype: This clone may be a read error of a much larger clone one base away. This chain uses TRBV20-1 with TRBJ2-3, with 8 bases fitting TRBD2. Germline V CDR1 and CDR2: DFQATT, SNEGSKA (reference sequence). V dropped 8 bases and J dropped 6; count of bases not matched to a gene: 19. This CDR3 has 16 amino acids. The CDR3 sequence is CSLYSPGGRPTDTQYF. CDR3 coding DNA: TGCAGTCTATATAGTCCCGGCGGGAGGCCCACTGATACGCAGTATTTT.

On this clonotype: This may be a read error: a much more frequent sequence differs by one nucleotide. The V and J genes are TRBV5-1 and TRBJ1-4; D is possibly TRBD1 (6 bases). From germline, CDR1 is SGHRS and CDR2 YFSETQ. Between the trimmed V and J ends, which lost 2 bases and 7 bases, there was a span of 12 bases. The CDR3 length is 14 residues. The CDR3 nucleotides are TGCGCCAGCAGCTTCGGCGGGACAAGTGAAAAACTGTTTTTT. It specifies CASSFGGTSEKLFF.

The gene calls are TRBV19 and TRBJ1-5, with 11 bases fitting TRBD1. Germline values: CDR1 LNHDA, CDR2 SQIVND (reference sequence). V shed 3 bases, J shed 6 bases, and the junction held 4 bases outside the gene matches. The CDR3 has 15 residues. CDR3 DNA sequence: TGTGCCAGTAGTATTGGGGACAGGGGGATTCAGCCCCAGCATTTT. It translates to CASSIGDRGIQPQHF.

This clonotype showed up just a few times. The chain has TRBV10-2 and TRBJ2-7, with D tentatively TRBD1 (5 bases). The germline V and J ends were trimmed by 6 bases and 4 bases, with 7 bases remaining between them. Germline CDR1 reads WSHSY; CDR2 reads SAAADI. CDR3 length equals 11 residues. CDR3 DNA sequence: TGCGCCAGCAGGGACACATACGAGCAGTACTTC. Amino acid sequence: CASRDTYEQYF.

At least ten counts were recorded for this clonotype. CDR3 sequence reads: CASSHGPSNTEAFF. The CDR3 bases are TGTGCCAGCAGCCACGGACCGTCGAACACTGAAGCTTTCTTT. The rearrangement joins TRBV5-6 to TRBJ1-1; no clear D. CDR1 and CDR2 (germline): SGHDT, YYEEEE. The CDR3 totals 14 residues. Deletions cut 4 bases from V and 1 base from J, with 11 bases between.

This clonotype was observed a few times. The chain uses TRBV28 and TRBJ1-4; TRBD1 might be the D (5 bases). The CDR3 contains 14 residues. Trimming cost V 5 bases and J 8 bases, with 15 bases left between them. Germline CDR1 and CDR2: MDHEN and SYDVKM. The CDR3 protein is CASSMTVAGEKLFF. The CDR3 DNA reads TGTGCCAGCAGTATGACAGTCGCGGGGGAAAAACTGTTTTTT. Full variable domain (missing parts from reference TRBV28 and TRBJ1-4): DVKVTQSSRYLVKRTGEKVFLECVQDMDHENMFWYRQDPGLGLRLIYFSYDVKMKEKGDIPEGYSVSREKKERFSLILESASTNQTSMYLCASSMTVAGEKLFFGSGTQLSVL.

For this clonotype: Given a much more abundant clone one base away, this may be a read error. The gene calls are TRBV6-2 or TRBV6-3 and TRBJ2-3; 8 nucleotides agree with TRBD2. The CDR3 sequence is 14 residues long. Germline V gene data show CDR1 as MNHEY and CDR2 as SVGEGT. Trimming took 6 bases from V and 0 from J; bases not matched to a gene: 2. This CDR3 is CASRSSGSTDTQYF. DNA of the CDR3: TGTGCCAGCAGGTCTAGCGGGAGCACAGATACGCAGTATTTT.

This clonotype was seen more than once but under ten times. The gene calls are TRBV20-1 and TRBJ2-5, with 8 nucleotides matching TRBD2. The junction had 12 bases not matched to a gene; V was cut back by 6 bases and J by 0 bases. Germline V lookup: CDR1 DFQATT, CDR2 SNEGSKA (reference sequence). The CDR3 has 16 amino acids. CDR3 sequence reads: CSAAQLAGRYQETQYF. The CDR3 DNA reads TGCAGTGCCGCACAATTAGCGGGGAGGTACCAAGAGACCCAGTACTTC.

The chain recombines TRBV12-3 or TRBV12-4 with TRBJ2-1; 12 nucleotides match TRBD1. This CDR3 spans 16 amino acids. The ends lost 4 bases at V and 9 bases at J; junction bases unmatched: 10. CDR3 protein: CASSSLPGQGALEQFF. The CDR3 coding sequence is TGTGCCAGCAGTTCGCTACCGGGACAGGGGGCCCTTGAGCAGTTCTTC.

CDR3 bases: TGTGCCAGCAGCTTAATGCAGGAGGGGGCCCCCCGGGTAGGTGAGCAGTTCTTC. Translation: CASSLMQEGAPRVGEQFF. This chain uses TRBV7-3 with TRBJ2-1; a weak D match, TRBD1 (7 bases). The V gene's germline CDR1 is SGHTA and CDR2 FQGTGA. The CDR3 has 18 amino acids. V lost 1 base and J lost 9, with 25 bases in between.

V and J are TRBV6-2 or TRBV6-3 and TRBJ2-3; 8 bases are a match to TRBD2. Germline values: CDR1 MNHEY, CDR2 SVGEGT. This CDR3 has 15 amino acids. J lost 5 bases, V lost 4 bases, and 8 bases had no gene match. CDR3 DNA sequence: TGTGCCAGCAGTTTCTTAGCGGGAACTCAAGATACGCAGTATTTT. This translates into CASSFLAGTQDTQYF.

In the case of this clonotype: This may come from a read error, since a much larger clone is one base off. J is TRBJ2-5 and V is TRBV25-1; no reliable D call. Germline V CDR1 and CDR2: MGHDK, SYGVNS. The CDR3 has 13 residues. CDR3 loop: CASSGQSQEAQYF. The CDR3 DNA sequence: TGTGCCAGCAGTGGGCAGAGTCAAGAGGCCCAGTACTTC.